This T cell receptor (beta chain) was captured by sequencing in a study of regulatory T cells in long-lasting Graves disease (dated by TCRdb to the early 2020s). With regard to the full study: Antithyroid drugs had been taken for less than 3 months by newly diagnosed Graves' disease patients. Peripheral blood TCR sequencing and RNA sequencing compared persistent Graves' disease patients with newly diagnosed Graves' disease patients. The study took place in China and was registered as a clinical trial. A total of some 35 samples underwent TCR sequencing: around 13 from persistent and around 20 from newly diagnosed Graves' disease patients. The paper as a whole reports these results and caveats: Lower TCR Shannon entropy and fewer highly expanded clones were observed in persistent Graves' disease patients than in newly diagnosed patients, which suggested clonal expansion. Sequencing and analysis were limited to the TCR beta chain. A larger number of public clonotypes was shared among persistent patients (fewer than 3,000) than among newly diagnosed patients (roughly 930). Peripheral blood alone was examined, since thyroid tissue, which constituted the primary lesion, could not be accessed. As a limitation, the authors acknowledged that the small sample size may reduce accuracy.

The protocol used for the library was multiplex PCR. Sequencing was carried out with an Illumina HiSeq 4000. TCR beta libraries were built with iRepertoire HTBI primers and Arm-PCR amplification of CDR3 regions. Gel purification was performed on PCR products prior to sequencing. On the study's bioinformatics: Across samples, 60 to 80 TRBV and 15 or so TRBJ segments were identified and used for gene usage analysis of CDR3 amino acid clonotypes. Filtered high-quality paired reads were merged into contigs using COPE and FqMerger. BLAST was used to align contigs to the IMGT TRBV, TRBD and TRBJ reference genes, and CDR3 was defined following IMGT. Clonotypes above 0.1% frequency were classified as highly expanded clones. Repertoire diversity was measured by Shannon entropy, and V-J evenness by the Gini coefficient. A clonotype was considered public if more than one individual shared it. The public reads were quality trimmed at Q25 with fastp and then assembled into clones with MiXCR by TCRdb, keeping productive beta chains. Every entry covers one CDR3 protein and lists the most common genes and DNA from its rows. TCRdb's processing, not the authors' own work, is the source of the V and J calls. In this sample the table shows approximately 470,000 distinct CDR3 sequences, around 16% of which occur a single time. Roughly an eighth of the sample is taken by the ten largest.

This clonotype turned up a few times. It lacks a known antigen. Base qualities were left out, and no much larger clone turns up one base away. Interpreted using the paper, the time point label stands for: newly diagnosed GD, antithyroid drugs for less than 3 months. For both TCR sequencing and RNA sequencing, RNA was extracted from PBMCs using TRIzol. The diagnosis of Graves' disease followed American Thyroid Association guidelines. Recruitment of patients was carried out at an endocrinology department in Xi'an, China. Each patient gave 7.5 to 10 milliliters of peripheral blood, collected in an EDTA anticoagulant tube. PBMCs were isolated by Ficoll Paque Plus density gradient separation without further T cell sorting. An Agilent 2100 Bioanalyzer and agarose gel were used to check RNA quality, while a NanoDrop 2000 measured RNA concentration. The sample was also reused in another study, on T cells in Graves' hyperthyroidism and ophthalmopathy. Looking at the second paper: Stable Graves' hyperthyroidism was defined as the absence of progression to ophthalmopathy over 18 months of follow-up. Hyperthyroidism patients were newly diagnosed, had a disease duration of under 2 months, and were aged 18 to 65 years. Any patient with an uncontrolled infection, another autoimmune disease, pregnancy or lactation was excluded. Diagnoses were established on the basis of clinical symptoms, serum thyroxine and TRAb, thyroid ultrasound, and orbital computed tomography. The first round of RT-PCR for the TCR CDR3 was performed with the HTBI primer set and the Qiagen OneStep RT-PCR kit. Most expanded thyroid clonotypes (frequency above 0.001) were also detected in blood, suggesting blood repertoires may reflect thyroid immune responses. A 13 V-J signature model separated ophthalmopathy from stable hyperthyroidism, with over 85% sensitivity and 81.08% specificity in cross-validation and 80%/75% in testing. In validation, the model predicted progression to ophthalmopathy with approximately 70% sensitivity and roughly 72% specificity, a median of approximately 6.5 months before onset. To identify TCR V-J signatures that set the groups apart, the researchers used a discovery cohort of more than 95 patients, made up of about 44 with Graves' ophthalmopathy and some 58 with stable Graves' hyperthyroidism. An independent validation cohort of 18 to 20 hyperthyroidism patients and roughly 16 patients who later progressed to ophthalmopathy tested prospective prediction of ophthalmopathy. For training and testing, the approximately 92 patients in the discovery cohort were randomly divided in a 7:3 ratio. In several Graves' hyperthyroidism patients, the study also compared T-cell repertoires from thyroid tissue with T-cell repertoires from blood. Following sampling, methimazole starting at 30 mg daily was given to hyperthyroidism patients, and high-dose intravenous methylprednisolone was given to ophthalmopathy patients. Libraries were constructed in a second round of multiplex PCR, after which size selection and purification were performed. Paired-end sequencing of the libraries was performed with 100 bp reads on an Illumina HiSeq2000. SOAPnuke was used to process the raw data, removing reads that contained adapters or uncalled bases, had a mean Phred below 15, or lacked an exact match to the constant primer or identifier. COPE v1.2.5 was used to merge high-quality paired reads, and clonotypes were defined as unique nucleotide sequences. MiTCR v1.1 was used to align the clonotypes against IMGT TRBV, TRBD and TRBJ reference segments. Analysis was restricted to V-J combinations with a frequency above 0.0001, which covered roughly 99% of repertoires. A TCS score was defined as the ratio between F50 (clonal expansion) and ExV (chaos), using BLOSUM62-based TCRdist between CDR3 peptides within each V-J. Welch's t-statistics and random forest reduced 500 to 650 V-J features to some 14, which were used in a naive Bayes classifier (R e1071). Sample size was not statistically predetermined, and blinding of investigators to group allocation was not performed. According to the paper, TCR Vbeta CDR3 sequencing was carried out on about 140 peripheral blood samples, which came from more than 40 ophthalmopathy, roughly 75 hyperthyroidism and approximately 17 progressor patients.

This TCR came from a man aged 35 to 55 with Graves disease. Donor details come from another sample of the same person, matched by shared clones. The source material was peripheral blood mononuclear cells (PBMCs), sampled at new diagnosis, from a patient treated with antithyroid drugs.

The CDR3 here reads CASSHPGASREQFF. The DNA sequence reads TGTGCCAGCAGCCACCCTGGGGCTAGCCGTGAGCAGTTCTTC. This sequence uses TRBV14 and TRBJ2-1; the D gene is possibly TRBD1 or TRBD2, each agreeing over 5 bases. V sheds 3 bases and J sheds 9 bases, leaving 15 bases between their ends. Via the germline V gene, CDR1 is SGHDN and CDR2 FVKESK. The CDR3, from cysteine to phenylalanine, totals 14 residues. The only DNA kept is the CDR3, 42 bases in frame from the first base.